Listed here are 23 T cell receptor beta chains from one sample, sequenced in a study of T cell changes during pregnancy in multiple sclerosis. Libraries were prepared by immunoSEQ multiplex PCR; TCRdb keeps only in-frame clonotypes and omits some of them. The data show approximately 100,000 clones, 94% seen once. The specimen was peripheral blood, collected in the third trimester of pregnancy. These receptors were collected from a female donor with multiple sclerosis, enrolled in a pregnancy study.

The chain joins TRBV5-1 to TRBJ2-2; 7 nucleotides agree with TRBD2. Germline V gene lookup returns CDR1 SGHRS and CDR2 YFSETQ. The CDR3 is 15 residues long. With V trimmed by 4 bases and J by 6 bases, 9 bases remained unmatched. The CDR3 sequence: CASSMSRDYSGELFF. CDR3 bases: TGCGCCAGCAGCATGTCCCGGGACTACTCCGGGGAGCTGTTTTTT.

The chain is built from TRBV6-1 and TRBJ2-2, with a tentative D call TRBD1 (6 bases). The germline CDR1 and CDR2 sequences are MNHNS and SASEGT. The CDR3 length is 15 residues. CDR3 protein: CAFLQSGANTGELFF. CDR3 in DNA: TGTGCTTTTCTCCAGTCAGGGGCGAACACCGGGGAGCTGTTTTTT.

The chain links TRBV5-1 to TRBJ2-2, with 11 positions matching TRBD1. The CDR3 is 16 amino acids. The germline V gene has CDR1 SGHRS and CDR2 YFSETQ. V lost 4 bases and J lost 6; bases outside the gene matches: 8. The CDR3: CASSLNGQGAAGELFF. The DNA for the CDR3 is TGCGCCAGCAGCCTGAACGGACAGGGGGCAGCCGGGGAGCTGTTTTTT.

This clone was observed once. The chain combines TRBV19 with TRBJ2-3; D possibly corresponds to TRBD2 (6 bases). CDR1 and CDR2 from the germline V gene are LNHDA and SQIVND (reference sequence). The CDR3 runs 14 residues. Deletions cut 7 bases from V and 1 base from J, with 12 bases between. The CDR3 DNA is TGTGCCAGTACAGGCGGGACGGGCACAGATACGCAGTATTTT. Residues: CASTGGTGTDTQYF.

The chain recombines TRBV30 with TRBJ2-7; 16 bases match TRBD2. Germline V CDR1 and CDR2: GTSNPN, SVGIG (reference sequence). V gave up 2 bases and J gave up 5 bases; unmatched junction bases: 3. The CDR3 is made up of 15 amino acids. The CDR3 protein is CAWSPGTSGRDEQYF. For the CDR3, the DNA is TGTGCCTGGAGTCCGGGGACTAGCGGGAGGGACGAGCAGTACTTC.

J is TRBJ2-2 and V is TRBV27; unclear D gene. The CDR3 loop spans 14 amino acids. Trimming pared 5 bases from V and 1 base from J, leaving 8 bases between. The germline CDR1 and CDR2 sequences are MNHEY and SMNVEV (reference sequence). CDR3 amino acids: CASSQRLNTGELFF. The CDR3 DNA follows: TGTGCCAGCAGTCAAAGACTGAACACCGGGGAGCTGTTTTTT.

V usage is TRBV30 and J usage is TRBJ2-2, with D possibly matching TRBD2 (5 bases). Germline V gene lookup returns CDR1 GTSNPN and CDR2 SVGIG (reference sequence). Trimming removed 3 bases at V and 6 bases at J, with 11 bases between. The CDR3 totals 13 residues. The CDR3 sequence is CAWRMSGSGELFF. DNA for the CDR3: TGTGCCTGGAGGATGTCGGGGTCCGGGGAGCTGTTTTTT. The full variable domain, with the rest looked up from reference TRBV30 and TRBJ2-2, is SQTIHQWPATLVQPVGSPLSLECTVEGTSNPNLYWYRQAAGRGLQLLFYSVGIGQISSEVPQNLSASRPQDRQFILSSKKLLLSDSGFYLCAWRMSGSGELFFGEGSRLTVL.

CDR3 coding DNA: TGTGCCAGCAGCCTCCCGACGCCCCCAGCAGGGGGCCTCAGGAACGAGCAGTACTTC. Translation: CASSLPTPPAGGLRNEQYF. The J gene is TRBJ2-7, the V gene TRBV28, with 8 bases lining up with TRBD1. The CDR3 length is 19 residues. The germline V gene has CDR1 MDHEN and CDR2 SYDVKM. V shed 6 bases, J shed 5 bases, and the junction held 24 bases outside the gene matches.

This clone was observed a single time. V usage is TRBV5-6 and J usage is TRBJ2-2, with no clear D. Germline V lookup: CDR1 SGHDT, CDR2 YYEEEE. V gave up 0 bases and J gave up 8 bases, with 8 bases separating them. The CDR3 runs 13 residues. CDR3 loop: CASSLGLSGELFF. CDR3 bases: TGTGCCAGCAGCTTGGGACTTTCAGGGGAGCTGTTTTTT.

The chain couples TRBV29-1 to TRBJ2-5; 10 bases are shared with TRBD1. CDR3 length equals 14 residues. J gave up 7 bases and V 6 bases, and 11 bases lay outside the gene matches. Germline CDR1 and CDR2: SQVTM and ANQGSEA. CDR3 sequence: CSVDWTGGRGTQYF. Written as DNA, the CDR3 is TGCAGCGTGGATTGGACAGGGGGGAGAGGGACCCAGTACTTC.

This sequence joins TRBV27 and TRBJ2-5; TRBD1 is a possible D gene (6 bases). This CDR3 region has 17 residues. Trimming left V 6 bases short and J 0 bases short, with 20 bases between. CDR1 MNHEY and CDR2 SMNVEV come from the germline V gene (reference sequence). The CDR3 DNA reads TGTGCCAGCAGCCCGACAGGCCCCCCCTGGGACCAAGAGACCCAGTACTTC. Translating gives CASSPTGPPWDQETQYF.

The table lists this clone with a few counts. The chain joins TRBV2 to TRBJ2-7; D might be TRBD1 (6 bases). CDR3 length: 13 amino acids. Trimming pared 4 bases from V and 2 bases from J, leaving 9 bases between. Germline V gene data show CDR1 as SNHLY and CDR2 as FYNNEI. This chain's CDR3 is CASSGDKTYEQYF. For the CDR3, the DNA is TGTGCCAGCAGTGGGGACAAGACCTACGAGCAGTACTTC.

This sequence joins TRBV5-6 and TRBJ1-4; 9 bases map to TRBD1. This CDR3 is built from 16 residues. Germline V CDR1 and CDR2: SGHDT, YYEEEE. Trimming cost V 4 bases and J 6 bases; bases outside gene matches: 10. In DNA, the CDR3 is TGTGCCAGCAGCCCGGGGAGGAGGACAGGGGATGAAAAACTGTTTTTT. This sequence encodes CASSPGRRTGDEKLFF.

In this sample, this clone turned up a few times. The chain has TRBV28 and TRBJ1-5; 7 bases agree with TRBD1. V dropped 6 bases and J dropped 0; count of bases not matched to a gene: 14. The CDR3 loop spans 18 amino acids. Germline CDR1 MDHEN, CDR2 SYDVKM. The CDR3 nucleotides read TGTGCCAGCAGCCTCCCGGGACAGCGTAAATATAGCAATCAGCCCCAGCATTTT. It is translated as CASSLPGQRKYSNQPQHF.

V usage is TRBV6-5 and J usage is TRBJ1-5; the D gene is possibly TRBD1 (6 bases). Germline V gives CDR1 MNHEY, CDR2 SVGAGI. V lost 5 bases to trimming and J lost 3 bases, with 11 bases between them. This CDR3 is 14 amino acids long. The CDR3 sequence: CASSLGQSNQPQHF. The DNA of the CDR3 is TGTGCCAGCAGTCTCGGACAGTCCAATCAGCCCCAGCATTTT.

The rearrangement uses TRBV7-2 and TRBJ1-5; no firm D call. V lost 4 bases and J 3 bases, leaving 7 bases between the germline ends. CDR3 length: 13 amino acids. Germline V gene sequence: CDR1 SGHTA, CDR2 FQGNSA. The CDR3 sequence: CASSSRVNQPQHF. CDR3 coding DNA: TGTGCCAGCAGCTCCCGGGTCAATCAGCCCCAGCATTTT.

The genes are TRBV25-1 and TRBJ2-3; TRBD2 agrees at 10 bases. From germline, CDR1 is MGHDK and CDR2 SYGVNS. V shed 2 bases and J 5 bases; nucleotides not matched to a gene: 7. This CDR3 is built from 16 residues. Here the CDR3 reads CASSERASGRRDTQYF. The CDR3 DNA reads TGTGCCAGCAGTGAACGGGCTAGCGGGAGACGAGATACGCAGTATTTT. Full variable domain (rest looked up from reference TRBV25-1 and TRBJ2-3): EADIYQTPRYLVIGTGKKITLECSQTMGHDKMYWYQQDPGMELHLIHYSYGVNSTEKGDLSSESTVSRIRTEHFPLTLESARPSHTSQYLCASSERASGRRDTQYFGPGTRLTVL.

The CDR3 spells CASTPYRRYQETQYF. The CDR3 region has the DNA TGTGCCAGCACCCCCTACCGCAGGTACCAAGAGACCCAGTACTTC. This chain links TRBV28 with TRBJ2-5, with D unresolved. The V gene's germline CDR1 is MDHEN and CDR2 SYDVKM. V was pared by 7 bases and J by 0 bases, with 15 bases between. This CDR3 comprises 15 residues.

This clone was counted a single time. V and J are TRBV23-1 and TRBJ1-2; 8 bases line up with TRBD1. TRBV23-1 is an ORF; its function is uncertain. The CDR3 is 17 amino acids. V trimming: 3 bases; J trimming: 6 bases; junction bases outside the gene matches: 15. This CDR3 reads CASSHHTQTGEFDGYTF. As DNA, the CDR3 is TGCGCCAGCAGTCATCACACCCAGACAGGGGAGTTCGATGGCTACACCTTC.

V gene TRBV7-8 combines with J gene TRBJ2-7; D perhaps matches TRBD2 (6 bases). V was pared by 4 bases and J by 6 bases, with 16 bases between. This CDR3 comprises 14 residues. The germline V gene encodes CDR1 SGHVS and CDR2 FQNEAQ. DNA for the CDR3: TGTGCCAGCAGCTCGAGATCCGGGACTTTCGAGCAGTACTTC. Translation: CASSSRSGTFEQYF.

CDR3 DNA sequence: TGTGCCAGCAGTGAAGCGCGACTAGCGGCAAACAATGAGCAGTTCTTC. Residues: CASSEARLAANNEQFF. This rearrangement joins TRBV6-1 to TRBJ2-1; 9 nucleotides match TRBD2. Germline assignment: CDR1 MNHNS and CDR2 SASEGT. Germline trimming cut 0 bases from V and 5 bases from J; bases unmatched to any gene: 5. The CDR3 loop spans 16 amino acids.

This chain uses TRBV5-4 with TRBJ2-1, with 10 nucleotides matching TRBD2. V trimming: 5 bases; J trimming: 9 bases; junction bases outside the gene matches: 11. This CDR3 is 15 amino acids long. The germline V gene encodes CDR1 SGHNT and CDR2 YYREEE (reference sequence). CDR3 DNA sequence: TGTGCCAGCAGACCCCTAGCGGGGGATGGCGGTGAGCAGTTCTTC. This gives the protein CASRPLAGDGGEQFF. The variable domain in full, with the rest retrieved from reference TRBV5-4 and TRBJ2-1, is ETGVTQSPTHLIKTRGQQVTLRCSSQSGHNTVSWYQQALGQGPQFIFQYYREEENGRGNFPPRFSGLQFPNYSSELNVNALELDDSALYLCASRPLAGDGGEQFFGPGTRLTVL.

This clone was seen only once. The rearrangement joins TRBV19 to TRBJ2-1; D is unclear. Trimming stripped 4 bases from V and 10 bases from J, with 14 bases between. The CDR3 sequence is 13 residues long. Germline V CDR1 and CDR2: LNHDA, SQIVND (reference sequence). In nucleotides, the CDR3 is TGTGCCAGTAGTAACGGCCTAAGAGGCGAGCAGTTCTTC. This codes for CASSNGLRGEQFF.